The 15 T cell receptor beta chains in this list originate from one sample, sequenced in a study of T cell repertoires in cytomegalovirus infection. TCRdb used MiXCR to reprocess the reads, holding one entry per CDR3 protein. The sample records under 120,000 distinct CDR3 sequences, under 55% being singletons. Antigen specificity for these receptors is unknown. The sample here was CD8+ T cells from cultured PBMCs, taken from culture after CMV antigen stimulation. These receptors all stem from a human donor in good health (CMV status not recorded). Some clones in this sample may be carry-over from other donors' samples.

This rearrangement joins TRBV27 to TRBJ1-5; D remains unclear. This CDR3 contains 14 residues. V lost 3 bases and J 2 bases, leaving 8 bases between the germline ends. CDR1 and CDR2 from the germline V gene are MNHEY and SMNVEV (reference sequence). CDR3 DNA sequence: TGTGCCAGCAGTTTTAGGTGGGGCAATCAGCCCCAGCATTTT. Translating gives CASSFRWGNQPQHF.

The chain carries TRBV4-1 and TRBJ2-1; tentatively, D is TRBD1 (6 bases). There are 16 residues in the CDR3. V gave up 0 bases and J gave up 0 bases, with 9 bases separating them. Germline assignment: CDR1 MGHRA and CDR2 YSYEKL. In nucleotides, the CDR3 is TGCGCCAGCAGCCAAGAAGGCAGGGGCTCCTACAATGAGCAGTTCTTC. As protein: CASSQEGRGSYNEQFF.

The CDR3 DNA sequence: TGTGCCAGCAGCCATTCGGCGGGCGTTCGGGGGGTCGATGAGCAGTTCTTC. This codes for CASSHSAGVRGVDEQFF. This chain links TRBV7-3 with TRBJ2-1, with 7 bases fitting TRBD2. Germline loops: CDR1 SGHTA, CDR2 FQGTGA. This CDR3 spans 17 amino acids. V lost 5 bases and J lost 8; bases outside the gene matches: 18.

This chain connects TRBV10-3 to TRBJ2-3; TRBD1 might be the D (6 bases). The germline gives CDR1 ENHRY, CDR2 SYGVKD. The CDR3 covers 16 residues. Trimming took 3 bases from V and 6 from J, leaving 19 bases between them. The CDR3 coding sequence is TGTGCCATCAGTGAATTTGGGGGCAAAATGTTGGATACGCAGTATTTT. This translates into CAISEFGGKMLDTQYF.

The chain has TRBV28 and TRBJ2-7, with D maybe TRBD2 (6 bases). V was trimmed by 5 bases and J by 2 bases, leaving 10 bases between them. Germline CDR1 MDHEN, CDR2 SYDVKM. The CDR3 sequence is 13 residues long. The CDR3, as DNA: TGTGCCAGCAGTCCGGGGGAGACCTACGAGCAGTACTTC. It encodes CASSPGETYEQYF.

The gene calls are TRBV7-9 and TRBJ2-2; 7 bases map to TRBD2. V was pared by 3 bases and J by 7 bases, with 8 bases of the junction left unmatched. Germline-derived CDR1 and CDR2 are SEHNR and FQNEAQ (reference sequence). The CDR3 contains 15 residues. The CDR3, as DNA: TGTGCCAGCAGCTTGACTAGCAGTGGGGACGGGGAGCTGTTTTTT. This gives the protein CASSLTSSGDGELFF.

The V call is TRBV7-6, the J call TRBJ2-2; 7 bases are a match to TRBD1. The V gene's germline CDR1 is SGHVS and CDR2 FNYEAQ. Losses at the gene ends were 11 bases for V and 4 bases for J; bases not matched to a gene: 10. The length of the CDR3 is 14 residues. This CDR3 reads CASSNRGSTGELFF. Written as DNA, the CDR3 is TGTGCCTCCTCCAACAGGGGTTCCACCGGGGAGCTGTTTTTT. Filled out from reference TRBV7-6 and TRBJ2-2, the complete variable domain reads GAGVSQSPRYKVTKRGQDVALRCDPISGHVSLYWYRQALGQGPEFLTYFNYEAQQDKSGLPNDRFSAERPEGSISTLTIQRTEQRDSAMYRCASSNRGSTGELFFGEGSRLTVL.

This sequence joins TRBV2 and TRBJ2-5; D tentatively fits TRBD1 or TRBD2 (5 bases each). The CDR3 covers 15 residues. V dropped 7 bases and J dropped 5 bases, with 20 bases sitting between them. Germline lookup yields CDR1 SNHLY and CDR2 FYNNEI. CDR3 DNA sequence: TGTGCCAGCAATCGGATACCCGGGGCGTTGGAGACCCAGTACTTC. This encodes CASNRIPGALETQYF.

This chain joins TRBV4-1 and TRBJ2-1, with 9 positions matching TRBD1. Trimming cost V 4 bases and J 8 bases; bases outside gene matches: 9. Germline V CDR1 and CDR2: MGHRA, YSYEKL. The CDR3 loop spans 15 amino acids. The CDR3 nucleotides are TGCGCCAGCAGCCTCGCGGGGGACAGGGCCCATGAGCAGTTCTTC. Translation gives CASSLAGDRAHEQFF.

The V gene is TRBV12-3 or TRBV12-4, the J gene TRBJ2-3, with 7 bases that match TRBD2. V lost 8 bases to trimming and J lost 2 bases; unmatched junction nucleotides: 4. There are 13 residues in the CDR3. The CDR3 DNA is TGTGCCAGCGGAGCGGGGATCACAGATACGCAGTATTTT. As protein: CASGAGITDTQYF.

This rearrangement joins TRBV11-2 to TRBJ2-5; D gene ambiguous. Germline CDR1 and CDR2: SGHAT and FQNNGV. V was pared by 6 bases and J by 1 base, with 12 bases between. CDR3 length: 14 amino acids. CDR3 coding DNA: TGTGCCAGCAGGTGGTACGGGCCCCAAGAGACCCAGTACTTC. Translated, it gives CASRWYGPQETQYF.

Ten or more counts support this clonotype. The chain has TRBV7-8 and TRBJ2-5, with 12 bases lining up with TRBD2. The CDR3 is made up of 17 amino acids. With 5 bases clipped from V and 1 base from J, the junction kept 8 bases outside the gene matches. The V gene's germline CDR1 is SGHVS and CDR2 FQNEAQ. The CDR3 region has the DNA TGTGCCAGCAGCGGACTCTGGACTAGCGGGGCCCAAGAGACCCAGTACTTC. Translating gives CASSGLWTSGAQETQYF.

The CDR3 sequence is CASRGTLSYEQYF. CDR3 in DNA: TGTGCCAGCAGGGGGACCCTCTCCTACGAGCAGTACTTC. J is TRBJ2-7 and V is TRBV28; D may be TRBD1 or TRBD2 (5 bases each). The CDR3 extends over 13 amino acids. Germline loops: CDR1 MDHEN, CDR2 SYDVKM. The V end was cut by 6 bases, the J end by 0 bases, with 9 bases between. The complete variable domain, with remaining parts taken from reference TRBV28 and TRBJ2-7, reads DVKVTQSSRYLVKRTGEKVFLECVQDMDHENMFWYRQDPGLGLRLIYFSYDVKMKEKGDIPEGYSVSREKKERFSLILESASTNQTSMYLCASRGTLSYEQYFGPGTRLTVT.

This clonotype showed up just a few times. The chain carries TRBV12-3 or TRBV12-4 and TRBJ1-3; D not certain. V gave up 9 bases and J gave up 0 bases, with 18 bases separating them. CDR3 length: 16 amino acids. The CDR3 region is CASPPSMGNSGNTIYF. The CDR3 DNA sequence: TGTGCCAGTCCCCCGAGCATGGGAAACTCTGGAAACACCATATATTTT.

The chain is built from TRBV2 and TRBJ1-2, with 7 nucleotides matching TRBD1. V shed 7 bases, J shed 4 bases, and the junction held 3 bases outside the gene matches. CDR1 and CDR2 from the germline V gene are SNHLY and FYNNEI. The CDR3 is 12 residues long. The CDR3 DNA sequence: TGTGCCAGCATAAGACAGGGCTATGGCTACACCTTC. Translating it yields CASIRQGYGYTF.